This TCR beta chain comes out of a study of identical twins. Study results and caveats: Out-of-frame beta chain sequences displayed weaker excess sharing between twins.

TCRdb used MiXCR to reprocess the 5' RACE reads, holding one entry per CDR3 protein. Of approximately 890,000 distinct CDR3 sequences listed, around 12% were seen once; the top ten hold around 1.5%. Note on this clonotype: What it binds is not known.

This sample also belongs to another study, concerning yellow fever vaccine responses in identical twins.

Sequenced: PBMCs. The TCR comes from a woman aged 18-30 years in good health.

DNA of the CDR3: TGCGCCAGCAGATTGCCGGGGGTCCGGGCGAACACCGGGGAGCTGTTTTTT. Translated, it gives CASRLPGVRANTGELFF. This chain links TRBV5-1 with TRBJ2-2, with D tentatively TRBD2 (6 bases). Germline values: CDR1 SGHRS, CDR2 YFSETQ. The CDR3 consists of 17 residues. Trimming took 5 bases from V and 0 from J, leaving 17 bases between them.